This T cell receptor beta chain was captured in a study of blood T cell repertoires in COVID-19. TCRdb's table, derived via immunoSEQ multiplex PCR, lists solely in-frame clones and lacks some. The sample carries around 120,000 clones, 65% to 80% recorded once. Trimming took 6 bases from V and 2 from J, leaving 7 bases between them. The CDR3 is 13 amino acids. The sequencing sample was made of peripheral blood. This chain links TRBV12-3 or TRBV12-4 with TRBJ1-4, with D possibly TRBD1 on 5 matching bases. This TCR was sampled from a human donor with acute or convalescent COVID-19. The donor label of this sample is uncertain. Here the CDR3 DNA reads TGTGCCAGCAGCGGGGGGACTAATGAAAAACTGTTTTTT. Its translation: CASSGGTNEKLFF.